This T cell receptor beta chain was documented in a study of shared clonotypes between healthy human individuals. TCRdb's copy holds only in-frame clones and misses some; the assay was immunoSEQ multiplex PCR. The sample carries 2.3 million or so clones, over 90% recorded once. Recent acute infections and vaccinations were absent in the healthy HIV-negative adult donors. CD4+ cells yielded CD45RA+ naive and CD45RA-negative memory subsets. Per germline, CDR1 MNHEY and CDR2 SVGAGI. The CDR3 is 15 residues long. V shed 6 bases, J shed 10 bases, and the junction held 8 bases outside the gene matches. Material for sequencing was naive CD4+ T cells from PBMCs. The subset was: CD45RA+ positively selected. The rearrangement links TRBV6-5 to TRBJ2-1; TRBD2 aligns across 14 bases. This sequence originates from a young man in good health. Some clones in this sample may be carry-over from other donors' samples. CDR3 amino acids: CASRGTSGSASEQFF. The DNA of the CDR3 is TGTGCCAGCAGGGGGACTAGCGGGAGTGCGTCGGAGCAGTTCTTC.